This TCR beta chain originates from a study of cytomegalovirus exposure and HLA in healthy donors. A multiplex PCR was run with 60 Vbeta primers and 13 Jbeta primers. The method was immunoSEQ multiplex PCR; TCRdb's version includes in-frame clones alone and lacks a portion of them. The sample shows about 110,000 clones, 73% of them seen only once. This CDR3 comprises 15 residues. Germline CDR1 SGHTA, CDR2 FQGTGA. V shed 3 bases, J shed 1 base, and the junction held 1 base outside the gene matches. Sample: PBMCs. The J gene is TRBJ2-1, the V gene TRBV7-3; TRBD1 aligns across 9 bases. This clonotype was sampled from a man aged 25 to 40 in good health and CMV-seronegative. CDR3 DNA: TGTGCCAGCAGCTTGGACAGGGGATCCTACAATGAGCAGTTCTTC. This sequence encodes CASSLDRGSYNEQFF.